This TCR beta chain was identified during a study of persistence of HIV-infected CD4 T cells. An overlapping HIV-1 Gag peptide pool stimulated these cells at 0.95 to 1 ug/peptide/mL. Memory cells lacking CD40L and CD69 with high CD45RO were sorted. The immunoSEQ assay was version 4, run in survey mode. Measured with immunoSEQ multiplex PCR; TCRdb has only the in-frame clones, and not every one. The table includes tens of thousands of clones, approximately 80% detected once. Comment on this clone: Its antigen is undetermined.

The CDR3 has 16 amino acids. The germline CDR1 and CDR2 sequences are SGDLS and YYNGEE. V dropped 7 bases and J dropped 5 bases, with 23 bases sitting between them. This sample comprised CD4+ T cells sorted from PBMCs after approximately 19-hour stimulation, obtained from a patient who received antiretroviral therapy. The chain joins TRBV9 to TRBJ2-3; D gene uncertain. The clonotype originates from an adult man with HIV who was CMV-seropositive. CDR3 DNA: TGTGCCAGCGAGGAAATGGCGAACGGTTTTGAAGATACGCAGTATTTT. Amino acids: CASEEMANGFEDTQYF.